This T cell receptor (beta chain) was found in a study of tumor-infiltrating lymphocytes in primary liver carcinoma. Making TCR beta cDNA involved around 520 ng total RNA and a constant-region primer. TCR beta libraries came from three nested multiplex PCR rounds using slightly modified ARM-PCR. Primers for the first two PCR rounds were TRBV1-TRBV30 forward primers and a C-beta reverse primer (about 9 cycles per round). One entry per CDR3 protein results from TCRdb running MiXCR on the multiplex PCR reads. The table records 55,000 to 70,000 distinct CDR3 sequences, 55% to 75% of them present only once. The CDR3 is 16 amino acids. The germline gives CDR1 SGHAT, CDR2 FQNNGV. V was cut by 7 bases and J by 3 bases, with 21 bases left in between. Joint extraction of RNA and DNA used roughly 19-31 mg of bulk tissue that was unsorted.

Sequenced material: liver tumor tissue from sampling region 2. Regarding subset: tumor region T2, inferior pole. The sequence came from a man in his forties with primary liver carcinoma and hepatitis B virus infection. This chain links TRBV11-2 with TRBJ2-5; D gene ambiguous. The CDR3 nucleotides read TGTGCCAGCATCAAAACTCCTGGCGCTGGGAAAGAGACCCAGTACTTC. Protein sequence: CASIKTPGAGKETQYF. The variable domain in full, with the rest retrieved from reference TRBV11-2 and TRBJ2-5, is EAGVAQSPRYKIIEKRQSVAFWCNPISGHATLYWYQQILGQGPKLLIQFQNNGVVDDSQLPKDRFSAERLKGVDSTLKIQPAKLEDSAVYLCASIKTPGAGKETQYFGPGTRLLVL.